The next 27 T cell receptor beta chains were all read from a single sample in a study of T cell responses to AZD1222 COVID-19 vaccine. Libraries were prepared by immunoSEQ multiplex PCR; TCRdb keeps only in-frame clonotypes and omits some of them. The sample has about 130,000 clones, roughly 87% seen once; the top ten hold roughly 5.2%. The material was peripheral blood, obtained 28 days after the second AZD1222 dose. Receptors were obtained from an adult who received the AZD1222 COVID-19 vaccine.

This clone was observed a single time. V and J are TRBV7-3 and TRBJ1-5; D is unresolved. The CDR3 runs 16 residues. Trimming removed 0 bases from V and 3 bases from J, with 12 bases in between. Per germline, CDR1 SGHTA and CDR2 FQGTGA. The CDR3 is CASSLTSQPPNQPQHF. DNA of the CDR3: TGTGCCAGCAGCTTAACTAGCCAGCCTCCCAATCAGCCCCAGCATTTT.

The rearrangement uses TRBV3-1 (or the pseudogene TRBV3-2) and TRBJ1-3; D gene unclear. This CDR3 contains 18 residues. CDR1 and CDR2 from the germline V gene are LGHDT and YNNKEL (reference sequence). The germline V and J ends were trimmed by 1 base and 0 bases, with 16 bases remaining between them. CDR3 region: CASSQGSGKLSSGNTIYF. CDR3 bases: TGTGCCAGCAGCCAAGGGTCGGGGAAACTTTCCTCTGGAAACACCATATATTTT.

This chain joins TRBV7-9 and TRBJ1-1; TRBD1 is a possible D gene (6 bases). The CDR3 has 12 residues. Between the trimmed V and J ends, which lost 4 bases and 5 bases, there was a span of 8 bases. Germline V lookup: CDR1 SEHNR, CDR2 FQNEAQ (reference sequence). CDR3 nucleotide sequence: TGTGCCAGCAGCTCAACAGGGACTGAAGCTTTCTTT. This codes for CASSSTGTEAFF.

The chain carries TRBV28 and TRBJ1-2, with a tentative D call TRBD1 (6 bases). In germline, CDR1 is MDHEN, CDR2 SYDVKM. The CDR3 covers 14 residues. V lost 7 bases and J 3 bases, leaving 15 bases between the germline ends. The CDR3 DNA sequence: TGTGCCAGCATCTCTCCGGGACAAGACTATGGCTACACCTTC. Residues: CASISPGQDYGYTF.

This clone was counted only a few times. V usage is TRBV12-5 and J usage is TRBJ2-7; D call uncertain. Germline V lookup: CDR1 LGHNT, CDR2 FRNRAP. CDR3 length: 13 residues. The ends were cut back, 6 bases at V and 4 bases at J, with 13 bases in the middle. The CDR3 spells CASGRNKAYEQYF. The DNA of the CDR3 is TGTGCTAGTGGAAGAAACAAAGCATACGAGCAGTACTTC.

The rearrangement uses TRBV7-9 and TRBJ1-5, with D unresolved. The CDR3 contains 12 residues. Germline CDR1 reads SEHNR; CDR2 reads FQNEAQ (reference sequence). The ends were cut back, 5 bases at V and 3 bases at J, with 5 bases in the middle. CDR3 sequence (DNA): TGTGCCAGCAGCGCAATCAATCAGCCCCAGCATTTT. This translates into CASSAINQPQHF.

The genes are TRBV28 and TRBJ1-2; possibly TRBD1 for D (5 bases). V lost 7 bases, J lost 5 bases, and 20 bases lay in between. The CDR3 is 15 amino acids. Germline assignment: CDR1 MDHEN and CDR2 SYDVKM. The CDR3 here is CASMSNAGRGYGYTF. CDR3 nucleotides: TGTGCCAGCATGTCAAACGCAGGGCGGGGGTATGGCTACACCTTC.

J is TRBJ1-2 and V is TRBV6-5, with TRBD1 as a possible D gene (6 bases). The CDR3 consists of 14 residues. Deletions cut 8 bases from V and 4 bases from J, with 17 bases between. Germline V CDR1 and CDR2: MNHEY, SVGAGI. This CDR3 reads CASLGGGRSYGYTF. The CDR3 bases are TGTGCCAGCCTGGGAGGGGGAAGGAGCTATGGCTACACCTTC.

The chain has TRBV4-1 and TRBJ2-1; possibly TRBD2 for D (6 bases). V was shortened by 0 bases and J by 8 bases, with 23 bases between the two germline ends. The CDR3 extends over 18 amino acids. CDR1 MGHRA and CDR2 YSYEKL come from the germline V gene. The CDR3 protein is CASSQEASSAYFGDEQFF. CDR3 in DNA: TGCGCCAGCAGCCAAGAGGCGTCTAGCGCCTACTTCGGGGATGAGCAGTTCTTC.

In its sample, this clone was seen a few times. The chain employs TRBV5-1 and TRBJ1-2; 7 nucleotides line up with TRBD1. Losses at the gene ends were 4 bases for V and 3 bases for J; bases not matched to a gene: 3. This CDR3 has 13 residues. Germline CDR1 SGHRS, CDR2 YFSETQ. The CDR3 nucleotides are TGCGCCAGCAGCCCTGGACAGGACTATGGCTACACCTTC. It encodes CASSPGQDYGYTF.

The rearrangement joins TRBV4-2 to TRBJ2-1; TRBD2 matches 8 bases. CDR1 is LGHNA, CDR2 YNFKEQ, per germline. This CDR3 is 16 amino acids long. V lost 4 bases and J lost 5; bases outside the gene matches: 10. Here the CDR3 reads CASSPGAQRGNNEQFF. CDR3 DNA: TGTGCCAGCAGCCCCGGGGCCCAGCGGGGGAACAATGAGCAGTTCTTC.

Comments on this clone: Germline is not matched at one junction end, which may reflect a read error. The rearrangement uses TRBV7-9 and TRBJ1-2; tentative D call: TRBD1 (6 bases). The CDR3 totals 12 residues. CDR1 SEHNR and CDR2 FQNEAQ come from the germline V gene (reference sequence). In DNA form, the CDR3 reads TGTGCCAGCAGCCTTGAGGGGGGACTCCTGATTTTC. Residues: CASSLEGGLLIF.

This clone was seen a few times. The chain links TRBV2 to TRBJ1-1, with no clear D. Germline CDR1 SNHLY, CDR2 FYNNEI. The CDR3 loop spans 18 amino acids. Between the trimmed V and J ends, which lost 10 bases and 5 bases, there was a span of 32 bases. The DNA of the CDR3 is TGTGCCACCACGATCTCACACGAAGCACGGGCGCGTAGAACTGAAGCTTTCTTT. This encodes CATTISHEARARRTEAFF.

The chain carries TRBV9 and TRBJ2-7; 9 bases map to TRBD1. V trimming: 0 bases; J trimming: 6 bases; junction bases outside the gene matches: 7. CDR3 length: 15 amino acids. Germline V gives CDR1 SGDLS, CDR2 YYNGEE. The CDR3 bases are TGTGCCAGCAGCGTAGCCGGGACAGGGTTTAGCGAGCAGTACTTC. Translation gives CASSVAGTGFSEQYF.

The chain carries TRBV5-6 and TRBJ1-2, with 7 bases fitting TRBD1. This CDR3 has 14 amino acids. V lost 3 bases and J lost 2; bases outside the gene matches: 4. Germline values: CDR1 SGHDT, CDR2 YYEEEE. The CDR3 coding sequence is TGTGCCAGCAGCTGGGACAGAGGAAACTATGGCTACACCTTC. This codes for CASSWDRGNYGYTF.

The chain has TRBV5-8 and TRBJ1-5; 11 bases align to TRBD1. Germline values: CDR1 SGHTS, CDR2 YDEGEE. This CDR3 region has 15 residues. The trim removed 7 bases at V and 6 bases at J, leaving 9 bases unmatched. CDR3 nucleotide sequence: TGTGCCAGCCCTGATCCGGACAGGGGGCTTCAGCCCCAGCATTTT. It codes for CASPDPDRGLQPQHF. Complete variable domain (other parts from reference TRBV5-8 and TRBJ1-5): EAGVTQSPTHLIKTRGQQATLRCSPISGHTSVYWYQQALGLGLQFLLWYDEGEERNRGNFPPRFSGRQFPNYSSELNVNALELEDSALYLCASPDPDRGLQPQHFGDGTRLSIL.

DNA of the CDR3: TGTGCCATCAGTGCGGTGGCTGGCACTGAAGCTTTCTTT. This encodes CAISAVAGTEAFF. The chain is built from TRBV10-3 and TRBJ1-1; D unclear. Germline loops: CDR1 ENHRY, CDR2 SYGVKD. This CDR3 is 13 amino acids long. The ends were cut back, 4 bases at V and 4 bases at J, with 10 bases in the middle.

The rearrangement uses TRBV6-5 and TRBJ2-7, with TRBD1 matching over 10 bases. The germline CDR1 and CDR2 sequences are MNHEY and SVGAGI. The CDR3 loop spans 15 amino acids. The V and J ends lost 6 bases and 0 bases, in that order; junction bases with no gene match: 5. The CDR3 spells CASRAGQGGSYEQYF. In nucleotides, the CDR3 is TGTGCCAGCAGGGCCGGACAGGGGGGCTCCTACGAGCAGTACTTC.

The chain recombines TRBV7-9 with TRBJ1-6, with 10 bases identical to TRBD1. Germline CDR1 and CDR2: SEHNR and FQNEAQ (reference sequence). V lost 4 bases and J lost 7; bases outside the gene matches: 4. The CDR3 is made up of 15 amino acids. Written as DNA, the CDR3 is TGTGCCAGCAGCTCGACAGGGGGCGGAAATTCACCCCTCCACTTT. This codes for CASSSTGGGNSPLHF.

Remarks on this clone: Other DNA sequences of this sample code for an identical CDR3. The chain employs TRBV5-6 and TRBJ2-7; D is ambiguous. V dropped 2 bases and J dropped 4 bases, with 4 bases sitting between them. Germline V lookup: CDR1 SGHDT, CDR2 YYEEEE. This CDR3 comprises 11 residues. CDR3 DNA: TGTGCCAGCAGCTTAGGGTACGAGCAGTACTTC. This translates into CASSLGYEQYF.

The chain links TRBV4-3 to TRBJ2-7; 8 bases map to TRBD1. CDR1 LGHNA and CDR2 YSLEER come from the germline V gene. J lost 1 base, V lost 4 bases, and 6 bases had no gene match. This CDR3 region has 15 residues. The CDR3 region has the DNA TGCGCCAGCAGCCGAACGGGACAGGAATCCTACGAGCAGTACTTC. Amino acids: CASSRTGQESYEQYF.

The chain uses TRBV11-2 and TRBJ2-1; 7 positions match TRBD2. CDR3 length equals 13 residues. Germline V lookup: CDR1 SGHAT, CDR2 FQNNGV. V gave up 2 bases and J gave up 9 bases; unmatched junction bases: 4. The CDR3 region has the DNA TGTGCCAGCAGCTTAAGTCGCGGGAGTGAGCAGTTCTTC. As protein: CASSLSRGSEQFF.

CDR3 in amino acids: CASSLGTSGTDTQYF. In DNA form, the CDR3 reads TGCGCCAGCAGCCTCGGGACTAGCGGAACAGATACGCAGTATTTT. This chain links TRBV5-1 with TRBJ2-3, with TRBD2 identical over 11 bases. The length of the CDR3 is 15 residues. From germline, CDR1 is SGHRS and CDR2 YFSETQ. V trimming: 4 bases; J trimming: 3 bases; junction bases outside the gene matches: 4.

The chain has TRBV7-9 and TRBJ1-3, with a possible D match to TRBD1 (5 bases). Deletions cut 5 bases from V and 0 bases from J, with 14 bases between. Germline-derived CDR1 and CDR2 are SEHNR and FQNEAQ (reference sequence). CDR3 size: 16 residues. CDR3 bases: TGTGCCAGCAGCCGTGACGGGGGGTTCTCTGGAAACACCATATATTTT. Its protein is CASSRDGGFSGNTIYF.

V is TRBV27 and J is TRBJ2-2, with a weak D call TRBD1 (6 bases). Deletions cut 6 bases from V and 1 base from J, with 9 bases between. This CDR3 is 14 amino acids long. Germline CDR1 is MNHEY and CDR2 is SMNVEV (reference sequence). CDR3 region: CASRKDRNTGELFF. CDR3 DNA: TGTGCCAGCAGGAAGGACAGGAACACCGGGGAGCTGTTTTTT.

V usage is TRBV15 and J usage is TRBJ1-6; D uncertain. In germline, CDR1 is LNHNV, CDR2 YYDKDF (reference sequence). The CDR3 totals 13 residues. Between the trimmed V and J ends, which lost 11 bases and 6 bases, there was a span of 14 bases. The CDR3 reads CASGVDFNSPLHF. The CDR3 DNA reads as TGTGCCTCTGGGGTCGATTTTAATTCACCCCTCCACTTT.

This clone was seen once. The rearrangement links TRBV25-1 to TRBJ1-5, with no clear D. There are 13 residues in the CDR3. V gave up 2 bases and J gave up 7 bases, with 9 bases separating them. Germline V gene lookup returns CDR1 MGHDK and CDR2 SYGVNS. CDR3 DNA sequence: TGTGCCAGCAGTGAACCAGGAGAACAGCCCCAGCATTTT. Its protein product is CASSEPGEQPQHF. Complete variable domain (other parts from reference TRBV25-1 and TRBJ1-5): EADIYQTPRYLVIGTGKKITLECSQTMGHDKMYWYQQDPGMELHLIHYSYGVNSTEKGDLSSESTVSRIRTEHFPLTLESARPSHTSQYLCASSEPGEQPQHFGDGTRLSIL.